Below, one T cell receptor beta chain is given with its context. Its specificity is not known. This sample was taken from a study of shared clonotypes between healthy human individuals. Overall study context: Donors, aged 18 to 49, were a couple of women and three men. Study outcomes and limitations: Sampling covered blood only; tissue repertoires likely differ. Naive subsets generally had larger estimated richness than memory subsets.

V was pared by 4 bases and J by 6 bases, with 12 bases between. Per germline, CDR1 SGHDN and CDR2 FVKESK. The CDR3 has 13 residues. Profiling relied on immunoSEQ multiplex PCR, and the TCRdb table lists in-frame clones only, not all of them. Of around 600,000 clones listed, roughly 97% are singletons. The sequencing sample was made of naive CD4+ T cells sorted from blood. The subset is: CD45RA+ positively selected. This chain links TRBV14 with TRBJ1-2; D is unclear. This receptor was taken from a woman in her twenties or thirties in good health. CDR3 residues: CASSRGPTDGYTF. The CDR3 region has the DNA TGTGCCAGCAGCCGAGGGCCTACCGATGGCTACACCTTC.